The clone carrying this T cell receptor beta chain was counted only a few times. The antigen is undetermined. The sample is drawn from a study of CD8+ T cells in alopecia areata. Sequencing relied on a cDNA template that was reverse transcribed from extracted RNA. Clones were read by immunoSEQ multiplex PCR, and TCRdb kept only the in-frame ones, dropping some. Of approximately 130,000 clones in the sample, around 50% were seen once. Study observations and caveats: Relative to normal scalp, lesional scalp, especially alopecia totalis/universalis, showed higher clonality. Scalp specimens additionally yield sequences from normal skin's resident alphabeta T cells.

Peripheral blood, together with lesional scalp punch biopsies, was collected from alopecia areata patients. Germline lookup yields CDR1 SQVTM and CDR2 ANQGSEA. J lost 7 bases, V lost 0 bases, and 2 bases had no gene match. CDR3 length: 14 residues. Sequencing was carried out using NKG2D-low CD8+ T cells sorted from blood. The chain recombines TRBV29-1 with TRBJ1-6, with 8 positions matching TRBD1. The origin of this receptor is a human donor with alopecia areata. CDR3 bases: TGCAGCGTTGAAGATCAGGGGGCCAATTCACCCCTCCACTTT. Encoded protein: CSVEDQGANSPLHF.